The 9 T cell receptor beta chains listed next were all sequenced from one sample in a study of blood T cell repertoires in COVID-19. TCRdb's table, derived via immunoSEQ multiplex PCR, lists solely in-frame clones and lacks some. The table shows roughly 93,000 clones, with approximately 87% occurring only once. Input material: peripheral blood. The origin of the receptors is a human donor in a cohort sampled during active COVID-19.

The DNA for the CDR3 is TGTGCCAGTAGTCTGAGCGGGAGTGGAACAGATACGCAGTATTTT. Encoded protein: CASSLSGSGTDTQYF. V gene TRBV19 combines with J gene TRBJ2-3, with 8 nucleotides matching TRBD2. Germline loops: CDR1 LNHDA, CDR2 SQIVND (reference sequence). V lost 5 bases to trimming and J lost 3 bases; unmatched junction nucleotides: 7. This CDR3 comprises 15 residues.

This clone was detected once. The chain carries TRBV30 and TRBJ2-4; unclear D gene. CDR3 length equals 14 residues. V was shortened by 3 bases and J by 8 bases, with 17 bases between the two germline ends. In germline, CDR1 is GTSNPN, CDR2 SVGIG (reference sequence). CDR3 amino acids: CAWSAPRPSDIQYF. The DNA of the CDR3 is TGTGCCTGGAGCGCGCCCCGACCCAGCGACATTCAGTACTTC.

Worth noting for this clone: Mismatch with germline at one junction end may stem from a read error. DNA for the CDR3: TGCGCCAGCAGCCCAGGGCCCCTAGCGGGAGTGGATTTT. Its translation is CASSPGPLAGVDF. The V gene is TRBV4-1, the J gene TRBJ2-3, with 10 bases lining up with TRBD2. Germline V gene sequence: CDR1 MGHRA, CDR2 YSYEKL. The CDR3 covers 13 residues.

Here the CDR3 reads CASSPGTGREDTQYF. The CDR3 DNA is TGTGCCAGCAGCCCGGGGACAGGCCGCGAGGATACGCAGTATTTT. The chain links TRBV3-1 (or the pseudogene TRBV3-2) to TRBJ2-3, with 8 bases fitting TRBD1. The V gene's germline CDR1 is LGHDT and CDR2 YNNKEL (reference sequence). Trimming at V came to 4 bases and at J to 6 bases, leaving 9 bases not matched to a gene. The CDR3 covers 15 residues.

In this sample, this clone turned up a few times. The chain is built from TRBV4-1 and TRBJ2-7; perhaps TRBD1 as D (6 bases). Deletions cut 1 base from V and 4 bases from J, with 17 bases between. Per the germline V gene, CDR1 is MGHRA and CDR2 is YSYEKL. The CDR3 is 16 amino acids. CDR3 amino acids: CASSQGVAGAKYEQYF. The CDR3 DNA reads as TGCGCCAGCAGCCAAGGAGTTGCAGGGGCCAAGTACGAGCAGTACTTC.

The sample holds one count of this clone. V gene TRBV5-1 combines with J gene TRBJ1-2; TRBD1 aligns across 8 bases. The J segment lost 10 bases and the V segment lost 3 bases, leaving 14 bases of the junction unmatched. The CDR3 consists of 15 residues. The germline V gene encodes CDR1 SGHRS and CDR2 YFSETQ. The CDR3 here is CASSYGESGGAAYTF. As DNA, the CDR3 is TGCGCCAGCAGCTACGGGGAGTCAGGGGGCGCAGCCTACACCTTC.

The chain couples TRBV28 to TRBJ1-1, with 7 bases lining up with TRBD1. The V and J ends lost 8 bases and 6 bases, in that order; junction bases with no gene match: 9. The CDR3 contains 13 residues. Germline lookup yields CDR1 MDHEN and CDR2 SYDVKM. CDR3 sequence: CASFYRGAAEAFF. The CDR3 coding sequence is TGTGCCAGCTTCTACAGGGGTGCGGCTGAAGCTTTCTTT.

The rearrangement uses TRBV6-5 and TRBJ1-2; the D gene is possibly TRBD1 (5 bases). Trimming shortened V by 8 bases and J by 7 bases, and 23 bases separated the two germline ends. CDR1 is MNHEY, CDR2 SVGAGI, per germline. The length of the CDR3 is 15 residues. The CDR3 region is CASHAGLGRMSGYTF. As DNA, the CDR3 is TGTGCCAGCCATGCCGGGCTGGGGCGGATGAGTGGCTACACCTTC.

Written as DNA, the CDR3 is TGTGCCAGCAGTCCGACCCCCCGCGGGACTAGCGGGAGCTCCTACAATGAGCAGTTCTTC. Encoded protein: CASSPTPRGTSGSSYNEQFF. The J gene is TRBJ2-1, the V gene TRBV28, with 14 bases that match TRBD2. The CDR3 length is 20 residues. Germline-derived CDR1 and CDR2 are MDHEN and SYDVKM. Trimming took 5 bases from V and 0 from J; bases not matched to a gene: 12.